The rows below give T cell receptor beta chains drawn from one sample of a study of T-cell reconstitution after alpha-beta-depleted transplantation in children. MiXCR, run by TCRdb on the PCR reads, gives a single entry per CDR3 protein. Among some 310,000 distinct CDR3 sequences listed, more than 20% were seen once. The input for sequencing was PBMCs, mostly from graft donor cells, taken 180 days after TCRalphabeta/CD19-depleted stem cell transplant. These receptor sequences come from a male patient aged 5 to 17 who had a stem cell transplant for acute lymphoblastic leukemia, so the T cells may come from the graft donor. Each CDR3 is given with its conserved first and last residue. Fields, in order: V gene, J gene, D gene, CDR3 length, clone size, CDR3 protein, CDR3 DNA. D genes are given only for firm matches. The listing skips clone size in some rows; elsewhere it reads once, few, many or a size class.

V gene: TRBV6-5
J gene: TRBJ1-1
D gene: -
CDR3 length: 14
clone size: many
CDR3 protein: CASSYEAVNTEAFF
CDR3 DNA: TGTGCCAGCAGTTACGAGGCTGTAAACACTGAAGCTTTCTTT

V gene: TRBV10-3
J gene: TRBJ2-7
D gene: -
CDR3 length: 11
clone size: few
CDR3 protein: CAINGGYEQYF
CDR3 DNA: TGTGCCATCAATGGGGGGTACGAGCAGTACTTC

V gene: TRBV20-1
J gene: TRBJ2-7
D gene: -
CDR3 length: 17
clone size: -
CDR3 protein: CSSKGVVAGPVNHEQYF
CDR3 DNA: TGCAGTTCTAAGGGGGTAGTTGCGGGACCTGTAAACCACGAGCAGTACTTC

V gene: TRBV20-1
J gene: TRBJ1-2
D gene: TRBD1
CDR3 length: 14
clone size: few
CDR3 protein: CSASVTGGIYGYTF
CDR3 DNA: TGCAGTGCTAGCGTGACAGGGGGCATTTATGGCTACACCTTC

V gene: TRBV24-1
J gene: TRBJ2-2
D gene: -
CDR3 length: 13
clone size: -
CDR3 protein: CATSDFLPGELFF
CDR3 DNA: TGTGCCACCAGTGATTTCTTGCCCGGGGAGCTGTTTTTT

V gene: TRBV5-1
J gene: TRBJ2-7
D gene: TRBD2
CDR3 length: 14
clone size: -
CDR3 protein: CASSPGTKYYEQYF
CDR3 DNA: TGCGCCAGCAGCCCCGGGACTAAATACTACGAGCAGTACTTC

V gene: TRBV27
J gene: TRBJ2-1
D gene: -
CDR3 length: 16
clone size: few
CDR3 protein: CASSLYPAVSYNEQFF
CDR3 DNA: TGTGCCAGCAGTTTATATCCAGCGGTCTCCTACAATGAGCAGTTCTTC

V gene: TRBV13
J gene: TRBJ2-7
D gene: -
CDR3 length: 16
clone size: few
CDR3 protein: CASSLARDRSDYEQYF
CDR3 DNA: TGTGCCAGCAGTCTTGCTCGGGACCGGTCCGACTACGAGCAGTACTTC

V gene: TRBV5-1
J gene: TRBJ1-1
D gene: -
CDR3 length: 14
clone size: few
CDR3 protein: CASSLPGWDTEAFF
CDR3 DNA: TGCGCCAGCAGCTTGCCGGGGTGGGACACTGAAGCTTTCTTT

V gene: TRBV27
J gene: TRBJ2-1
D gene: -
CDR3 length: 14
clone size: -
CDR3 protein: CASSLLNRYNEQFF
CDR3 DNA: TGTGCCAGCAGTTTGCTGAACAGATACAATGAGCAGTTCTTC

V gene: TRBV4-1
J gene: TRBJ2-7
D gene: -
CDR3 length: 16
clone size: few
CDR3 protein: CASSQGFPGLTYEQYF
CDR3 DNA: TGCGCCAGCAGCCAGGGCTTCCCGGGTTTGACCTACGAGCAGTACTTC

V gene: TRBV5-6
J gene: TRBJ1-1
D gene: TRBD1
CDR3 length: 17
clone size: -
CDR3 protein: CASSSYDRVEGNTEAFF
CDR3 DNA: TGTGCCAGCAGCTCCTACGACAGGGTGGAGGGGAACACTGAAGCTTTCTTT

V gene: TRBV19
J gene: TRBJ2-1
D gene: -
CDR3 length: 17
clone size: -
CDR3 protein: CASSIAPQGPGYNEQFF
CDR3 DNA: TGTGCCAGTAGTATAGCCCCCCAGGGACCCGGCTACAATGAGCAGTTCTTC

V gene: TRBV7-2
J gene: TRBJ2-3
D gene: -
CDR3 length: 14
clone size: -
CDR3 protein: CASSRWTGGDTQYF
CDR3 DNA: TGTGCCAGCAGCCGTTGGACTGGTGGGGATACGCAGTATTTT

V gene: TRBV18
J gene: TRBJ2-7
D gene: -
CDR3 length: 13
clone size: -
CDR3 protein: CASSPGRGREQYF
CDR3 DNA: TGTGCCAGCTCACCGGGACGGGGGCGGGAGCAGTACTTC

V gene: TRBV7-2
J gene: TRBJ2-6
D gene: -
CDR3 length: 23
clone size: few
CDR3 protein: CASSLNSLPGQRVLYSGANVLTF
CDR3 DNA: TGCGCCAGCAGCTTAAACTCTCTCCCGGGACAGCGGGTCCTTTATTCTGGGGCCAACGTCCTGACTTTC

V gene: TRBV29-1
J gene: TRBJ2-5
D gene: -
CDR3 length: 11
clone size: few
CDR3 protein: CSVEGQETQYF
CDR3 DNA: TGCAGCGTTGAGGGCCAAGAGACCCAGTACTTC

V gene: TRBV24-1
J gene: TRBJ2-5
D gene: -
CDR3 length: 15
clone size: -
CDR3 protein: CATSDQGRNKETQYF
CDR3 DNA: TGTGCCACCAGTGATCAGGGACGGAATAAAGAGACCCAGTACTTC

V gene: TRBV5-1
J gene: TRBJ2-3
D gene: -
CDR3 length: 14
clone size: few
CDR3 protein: CASSLGGRPDTQYF
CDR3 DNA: TGCGCCAGCAGCTTGGGGGGACGACCAGATACGCAGTATTTT

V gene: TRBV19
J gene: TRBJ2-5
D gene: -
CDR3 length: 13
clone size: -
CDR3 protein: CASSATGFETQYF
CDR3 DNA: TGTGCCAGTAGTGCCACAGGGTTCGAGACCCAGTACTTC

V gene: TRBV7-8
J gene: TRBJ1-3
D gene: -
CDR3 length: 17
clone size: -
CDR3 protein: CASSLGYQGLAGNTIYF
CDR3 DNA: TGTGCCAGCAGCTTAGGGTACCAGGGACTGGCTGGAAACACCATATATTTT

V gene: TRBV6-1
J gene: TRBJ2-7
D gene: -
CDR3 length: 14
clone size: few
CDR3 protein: CASSLGLYSLEQYF
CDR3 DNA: TGTGCCAGCAGCCTGGGGCTGTATAGTCTCGAGCAGTACTTC

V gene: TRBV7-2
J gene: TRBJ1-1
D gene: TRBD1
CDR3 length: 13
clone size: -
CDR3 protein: CASSPRTGLTAFF
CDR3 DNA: TGTGCCAGCAGCCCAAGGACAGGGCTGACTGCTTTCTTT

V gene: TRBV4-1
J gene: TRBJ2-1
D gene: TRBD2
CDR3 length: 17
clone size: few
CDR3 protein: CASSQLGLAGGLDEQFF
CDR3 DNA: TGCGCCAGCAGCCAATTGGGACTAGCGGGAGGGCTAGATGAGCAGTTCTTC

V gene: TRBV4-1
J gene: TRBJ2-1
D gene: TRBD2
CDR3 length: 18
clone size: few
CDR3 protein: CASSQGAGLAGVYNEQFF
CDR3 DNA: TGCGCCAGCAGCCAAGGAGCGGGACTAGCGGGGGTTTACAATGAGCAGTTCTTC

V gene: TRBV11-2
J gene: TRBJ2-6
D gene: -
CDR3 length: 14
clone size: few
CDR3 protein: CASPSPLGANVLTF
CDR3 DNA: TGTGCCAGCCCCTCGCCCTTAGGGGCCAACGTCCTGACTTTC